The 7 T cell receptor beta chains reported below all come from one sample, sequenced in a study of OX40 agonist ivuxolimab in advanced cancers. TCRdb keeps only in-frame clones here, not all; method: immunoSEQ multiplex PCR. The table lists fewer than 85,000 clones, 85% to 90% of them singletons. Sequenced material: CD4+ or CD8+ T cells sorted from blood, taken in a trial of the OX40 agonist ivuxolimab. These TCRs come from an adult with an advanced solid tumor such as melanoma, head and neck, liver or kidney cancer.

The genes are TRBV4-2 and TRBJ2-1; weak D call: TRBD1 (6 bases). The V end lost 4 bases, the J end lost 10 bases, and 14 bases lay between the germline ends. The V gene's germline CDR1 is LGHNA and CDR2 YNFKEQ. The CDR3 has 13 residues. CDR3 in amino acids: CASSLQGYYEQFF. The CDR3 nucleotides are TGTGCCAGCAGCCTACAGGGATATTACGAGCAGTTCTTC.

The V gene is TRBV18, the J gene TRBJ1-1, with 9 bases lining up with TRBD1. The trim removed 3 bases at V and 2 bases at J, leaving 4 bases unmatched. The germline CDR1 and CDR2 sequences are KGHSH and LQKENI. The CDR3 runs to 15 residues. This chain's CDR3 is CASSPWTGDNTEAFF. CDR3 coding DNA: TGTGCCAGCTCACCCTGGACAGGGGACAACACTGAAGCTTTCTTT.

CDR3 sequence reads: CASSVTGNTEAFF. The CDR3 DNA follows: TGTGCCAGCAGTGTTACAGGGAACACTGAAGCTTTCTTT. V is TRBV6-5 and J is TRBJ1-1; possibly TRBD1 for D (5 bases). Germline V gene data show CDR1 as MNHEY and CDR2 as SVGAGI. This CDR3 is built from 13 residues. Between the trimmed V and J ends, which lost 5 bases and 1 base, there was a span of 8 bases.

The V gene is TRBV30, the J gene TRBJ1-5, with D unresolved. Germline-derived CDR1 and CDR2 are GTSNPN and SVGIG (reference sequence). V was trimmed by 0 bases and J by 7 bases, leaving 10 bases between them. This CDR3 is built from 13 residues. The CDR3 nucleotides are TGTGCCTGGAGTGTTGATCCGAACCAGCCCCAGCATTTT. As protein: CAWSVDPNQPQHF.

The chain joins TRBV19 to TRBJ2-6, with 10 nucleotides matching TRBD2. V lost 7 bases to trimming and J lost 2 bases; unmatched junction nucleotides: 11. The CDR3 is 18 amino acids. Germline V gene data show CDR1 as LNHDA and CDR2 as SQIVND (reference sequence). CDR3 amino acids: CASTITASGGAGANVLTF. The CDR3 coding sequence is TGTGCCAGTACCATAACCGCCAGCGGGGGGGCTGGGGCCAACGTCCTGACTTTC.

The genes are TRBV2 and TRBJ1-5; D is unclear. V was shortened by 4 bases and J by 9 bases, with 16 bases between the two germline ends. CDR1 SNHLY and CDR2 FYNNEI come from the germline V gene. The CDR3 contains 14 residues. CDR3: CASSVLLGLGPQHF. CDR3 nucleotide sequence: TGTGCCAGCAGTGTATTGTTGGGCCTGGGGCCCCAGCATTTT.

This chain links TRBV28 with TRBJ2-4; weak D call: TRBD1 (5 bases). The ends were cut back, 3 bases at V and 8 bases at J, with 8 bases in the middle. There are 12 residues in the CDR3. Germline loops: CDR1 MDHEN, CDR2 SYDVKM. The CDR3 sequence: CASSFGAYIQYF. CDR3 DNA sequence: TGTGCCAGCAGTTTTGGGGCGTACATTCAGTACTTC. Supplemented by reference TRBV28 and TRBJ2-4, the full variable domain reads DVKVTQSSRYLVKRTGEKVFLECVQDMDHENMFWYRQDPGLGLRLIYFSYDVKMKEKGDIPEGYSVSREKKERFSLILESASTNQTSMYLCASSFGAYIQYFGAGTRLSVL.